The present entry profiles one T cell receptor (beta chain) with its context. Antigen unknown. The CDR3 extends over 14 amino acids. The V end lost 5 bases, the J end lost 4 bases, and 14 bases lay between the germline ends. Per germline, CDR1 LNHDA and CDR2 SQIVND (reference sequence). Vbeta (60) and Jbeta (13) primers were used in the PCR. Assay: immunoSEQ multiplex PCR; the TCRdb copy retains only in-frame clones and omits some. The data contain under 150,000 clones, under 90% of them seen just once; the ten biggest clones take up roughly 4%. These data originate in a study of cytomegalovirus exposure and HLA in healthy donors. Study-level results: As immune exposure information, only CMV serostatus was available. Rare sequences made up most TCRs, while some public TCRs were found in many donors.

As for the donors, each was a healthy bone marrow donor. The sample consisted of PBMCs. The clonotype comes from a woman aged 35 to 49 in good health and CMV-seronegative. The rearrangement joins TRBV19 to TRBJ1-1; no definite D call. The CDR3 bases are TGTGCCAGTAGTTCTCATACAGCGGGCACTGAAGCTTTCTTT. Its protein product is CASSSHTAGTEAFF.